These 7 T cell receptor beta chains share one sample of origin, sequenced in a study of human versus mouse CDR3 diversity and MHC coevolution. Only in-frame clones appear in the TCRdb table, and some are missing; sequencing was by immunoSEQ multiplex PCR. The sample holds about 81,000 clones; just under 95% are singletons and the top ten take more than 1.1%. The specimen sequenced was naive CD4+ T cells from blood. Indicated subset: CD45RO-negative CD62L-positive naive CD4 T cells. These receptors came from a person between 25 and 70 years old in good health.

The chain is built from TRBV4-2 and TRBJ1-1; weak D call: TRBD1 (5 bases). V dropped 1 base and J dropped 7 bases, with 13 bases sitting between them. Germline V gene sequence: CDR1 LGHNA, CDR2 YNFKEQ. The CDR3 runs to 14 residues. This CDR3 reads CASSQAGRGREAFF. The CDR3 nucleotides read TGTGCCAGCAGCCAAGCTGGGAGGGGTCGTGAAGCTTTCTTT.

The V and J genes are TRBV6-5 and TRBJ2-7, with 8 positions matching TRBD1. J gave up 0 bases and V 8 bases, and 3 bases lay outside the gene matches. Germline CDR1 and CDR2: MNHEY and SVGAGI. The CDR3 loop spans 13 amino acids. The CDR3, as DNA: TGTGCCAGCGGGACAGGTCACTCCTACGAGCAGTACTTC. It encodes CASGTGHSYEQYF.

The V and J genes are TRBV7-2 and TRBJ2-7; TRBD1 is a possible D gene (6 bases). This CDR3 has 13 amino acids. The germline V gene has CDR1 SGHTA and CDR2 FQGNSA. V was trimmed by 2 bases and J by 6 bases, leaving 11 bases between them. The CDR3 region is CASSLRTVGEQYF. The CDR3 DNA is TGTGCCAGCAGCTTAAGGACAGTTGGCGAGCAGTACTTC.

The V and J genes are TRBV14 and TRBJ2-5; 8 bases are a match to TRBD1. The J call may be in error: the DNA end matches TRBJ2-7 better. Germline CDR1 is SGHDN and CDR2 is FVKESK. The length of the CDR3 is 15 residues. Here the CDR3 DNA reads TGTGCCAGCTGCCCCCCCGGACAGGGCTTCCACGAGCAGTACTTC. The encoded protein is CASCPPGQGFHEQYF.

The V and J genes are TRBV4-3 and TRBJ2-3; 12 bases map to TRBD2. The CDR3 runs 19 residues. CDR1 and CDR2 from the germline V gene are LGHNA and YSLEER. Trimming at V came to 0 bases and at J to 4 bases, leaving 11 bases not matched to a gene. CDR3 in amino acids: CASSQDLASGGAGPDTQYF. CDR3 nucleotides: TGCGCCAGCAGCCAAGATCTGGCTAGCGGGGGGGCGGGTCCAGATACGCAGTATTTT.

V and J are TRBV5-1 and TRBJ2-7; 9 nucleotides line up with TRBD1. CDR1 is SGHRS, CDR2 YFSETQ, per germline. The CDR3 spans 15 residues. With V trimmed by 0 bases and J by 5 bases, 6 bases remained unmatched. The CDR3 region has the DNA TGCGCCAGCAGCTTGGTTGGGACAGGGTTCGACGAGCAGTACTTC. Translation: CASSLVGTGFDEQYF.

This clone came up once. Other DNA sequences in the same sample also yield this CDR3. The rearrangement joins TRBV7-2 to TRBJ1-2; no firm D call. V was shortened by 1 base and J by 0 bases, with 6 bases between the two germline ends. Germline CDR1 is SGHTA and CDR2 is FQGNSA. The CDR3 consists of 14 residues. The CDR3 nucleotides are TGTGCCAGCAGCTTAGACCGAGCTAACTATGGCTACACCTTC. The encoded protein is CASSLDRANYGYTF.